This T cell receptor (beta chain) was recorded in a study of blood T cell repertoires in COVID-19. This clone has more than one count but fewer than ten. The table came from immunoSEQ multiplex PCR; TCRdb's copy has only in-frame clones and leaves some out. The table records about 120,000 clones, 76% of them present only once. The receptor was isolated from a woman aged 80 or over with acute or convalescent COVID-19. The sample comprised peripheral blood.

CDR3 amino acids: CASSILTGTRLYF. CDR3 nucleotide sequence: TGTGCCAGCAGTATCCTTACCGGGACTAGGTTATATTTT. The V gene is TRBV12-3 or TRBV12-4, the J gene TRBJ2-3; 8 bases fit TRBD2. Trimming at V came to 5 bases and at J to 15 bases, leaving 13 bases not matched to a gene. This CDR3 region has 13 residues.